This TCR beta chain was obtained from a study of blood T cell repertoires in COVID-19 (dated by TCRdb to 2020 to 2022). For the study in its entirety: Samples covering the acute and convalescent phases of COVID-19 were provided by collaborators in the United States, Italy and Spain. The material from the prospective study consisted of cDNA or gDNA derived from T cells, B-cell-depleted T cells, or PBMCs. Subjects who had been exposed to COVID-19, were actively infected with it, or had recovered from it provided the deeply sampled blood TCRbeta repertoires that made up the dataset. The repertoires were made available in a free public database intended to serve as a resource for research on the immune response to SARS-CoV-2. Samples came from the ongoing ImmuneRACE study (first 160 participants) plus 1,254 subjects from 6 global collaborators. The sample metadata nearly always contained a de-identified subject ID, COVID-19 status, age in years and sex. HLA class I and class II types, where available, came from metadata supplied by the sample provider rather than from assay-based typing.

The investigation overall reported the following: Clinical and demographic metadata were provided uncurated, with the amount varying by source and participant.

The germline V gene gives CDR1 as KGHDR and CDR2 as SFDVKD. At the junction V is shortened by 4 bases and J by 7 bases; bases outside the gene matches: 8. Including the terminal cysteine and phenylalanine, the CDR3 comprises 16 residues. The retained sequence is limited to the CDR3, 48 bases, with the frame set at the first base. Each collaborating institution followed its own protocols to collect whole blood in K2EDTA tubes. For TCRbeta analysis, collaborator samples were shipped as frozen whole blood, as isolated PBMCs, or as DNA extracted from either sample type. TCRbeta CDR3 regions were amplified from genomic DNA using the immunoSEQ Assay, a bias-controlled multiplex PCR. In the original analysis: The number of nucleated cells in each sample was estimated by amplification of reference gene primers within the assay. Sequence reads were collapsed and filtered to measure the absolute abundance of every unique TCRbeta CDR3 rearrangement. For each sample, productive Simpson clonality was calculated by taking the square root of Simpson's diversity index across productive rearrangements. The table was pulled from immuneACCESS by TCRdb, which kept in-frame rearrangements only. Such tables lose some clones; where checked, under half of the loss comes from unresolved V genes, and the rest has no known cause. V and J calls and clone size come straight from that table; D and trimming were deduced from the DNA. This sample is represented by tens of thousands of clones; about 83% of them were singletons. The biggest ten clones account for 44% of the sample.

Note on this clone: Its antigen is still unknown. No base quality values were provided; no much bigger clone lies one nucleotide off.

This TCR was sampled from a woman aged 80 or over with active or convalescent COVID-19. Sequenced: peripheral blood. Recombination linked TRBV24-1 to TRBJ2-1, with TRBD2 identical over 11 junction bases. The DNA sequence is TGTGCCACCAGTGACCCCGGACTAGCGGGTGGGAATGAGCAGTTCTTC. Its product reads: CATSDPGLAGGNEQFF.